These T cell receptor beta chains were read from a single sample in a study of PD-1 blockade in mismatch repair-deficient tumors. Here immunoSEQ multiplex PCR was the method, and the copy in TCRdb shows in-frame clones only, minus some. The sample records around 50,000 clones, 77% being singletons. The specimen comprised PBMCs, sampled before pembrolizumab treatment. The receptors here all came from an adult with mismatch repair-deficient cancer. Both conserved end residues are part of each CDR3. D genes are given only for firm matches. Clone sizes are given selectively: once, few, many, or a class where the clone is expanded.

abundance,d_gene,v_gene,CDR3aa
few,.,TRBV10-1,CASSTGTGEQYF
.,TRBD1,TRBV9,CASGAGTGTQPQHF
.,.,TRBV10-3,CAITGGPLSGELFF
.,.,TRBV15,CATSRARAEELFF
medium-sized,.,TRBV7-9,CASSPRGPYEQYF
.,TRBD1,TRBV10-3,CAISPDREGYTF
.,TRBD2,TRBV5-1,CASSGTSGNSGANVLTF
.,.,TRBV5-6,CASSLGQANTEAFF
.,TRBD1,TRBV7-3,CASSSPDRGTGRFF
.,.,TRBV4-1,CASSQDPDPTAFF
.,TRBD1,TRBV6-5,CASSYSGQGLNGYTF
.,.,TRBV5-1,CASSQNFNYGYTF